This T cell receptor (beta chain) was observed in a study of beta chain features in type 1 diabetes. Broader study findings: Shortening of TCRB CDR3s, moderate but significant, appeared in all four CD4+ subsets of Type 1 diabetes patients.

Sorting with CD45RO/CCR7/CD25/CD127/CD95/CD27 yielded naive, central memory, regulatory and stem-like memory CD4+ cells. This clone has only a few counts. Its target is unknown. The germline CDR1 and CDR2 sequences are SGDLS and YYNGEE. The CDR3 sequence is 12 residues long. The V end was cut by 0 bases, the J end by 5 bases, with 5 bases between. Reverse transcription of all isolated RNA meant that expressed TCRB transcripts were sequenced. TCRdb's table, derived via immunoSEQ multiplex PCR, lists solely in-frame clones and lacks some. The sample includes 300,000 to 400,000 clones, approximately 13% of them seen just once.

Sequencing was done on a sample of naive CD4+ T cells from blood. The V call is TRBV9, the J call TRBJ2-5, with no clear D. The TCR sequence derives from a woman younger than 30 with type 1 diabetes. In DNA form, the CDR3 reads TGTGCCAGCAGCGTAGCCTCGGAGACCCAGTACTTC. Translating gives CASSVASETQYF.